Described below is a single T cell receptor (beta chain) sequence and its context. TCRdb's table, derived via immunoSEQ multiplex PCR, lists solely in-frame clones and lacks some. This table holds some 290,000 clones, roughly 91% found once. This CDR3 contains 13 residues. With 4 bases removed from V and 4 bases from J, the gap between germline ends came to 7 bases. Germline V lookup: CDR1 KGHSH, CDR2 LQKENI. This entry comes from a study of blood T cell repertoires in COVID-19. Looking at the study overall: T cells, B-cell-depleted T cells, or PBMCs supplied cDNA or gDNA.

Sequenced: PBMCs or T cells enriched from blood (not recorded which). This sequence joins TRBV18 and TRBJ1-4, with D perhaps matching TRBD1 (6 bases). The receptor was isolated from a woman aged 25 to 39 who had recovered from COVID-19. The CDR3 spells CASSQGDNEKLFF. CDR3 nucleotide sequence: TGTGCCAGCTCACAGGGGGATAATGAAAAACTGTTTTTT.